This T cell receptor (beta chain) was recovered during a study of long-term antiretroviral therapy in people with HIV. The CDR3 contains 14 residues. The V end lost 4 bases, the J end lost 5 bases, and 14 bases lay between the germline ends. Germline assignment: CDR1 MNHEY and CDR2 SMNVEV (reference sequence). Until DNA extraction, the samples held between roughly 1-10 million cryopreserved PBMC. The assay used was immunoSEQ (version v3.0), run at survey level. Sequencing was performed with immunoSEQ multiplex PCR; in TCRdb, only in-frame clones are kept and a portion is missing. The sample lists some 13,000 clones, about 80% occurring once.

Sequencing used unsorted PBMCs, obtained 1.3 years after starting antiretroviral therapy. The receptor was derived from a woman younger than 30 with HIV. This rearrangement joins TRBV27 to TRBJ1-1, with D hard to call. CDR3 coding DNA: TGTGCCAGCAGTTACGGCAGTTTTAGTACTGAAGCTTTCTTT. Its translation: CASSYGSFSTEAFF.